What follows are 5 T cell receptor beta chains derived from one specimen sequenced in a study of shared clonotypes between healthy human individuals (dated by TCRdb to 2018 to 2020). Library preparation used the immunoSEQ multiplex PCR assay. TCRdb re-hosts the immuneACCESS table, in-frame sequences only. Its copies lack some clones; in the studies checked, an unresolved V gene accounts for under half of them, and the cause for the rest is not known. The sample table shows 2 million to 2.5 million clones, and just under 95% are seen once. Clones ranked in the top ten supply approximately 0.39% of the sample. The sample consisted of naive CD4+ T cells from PBMCs. Taken with the paper, the label for cell subset or site translates to: CD45RA+ positively selected. The receptor source for this set is a man aged 18 to 35 in good health. Some clones in this sample may be carry-over from other donors' samples.

The CDR3 nucleotides read TGTGCCAGCAGTTTAAGGGACCTAGAGACCCAGTACTTC. It encodes CASSLRDLETQYF. This sequence joins TRBV27 and TRBJ2-5; D is perhaps TRBD1 or TRBD2 (5 bases each). Trimming left V 2 bases short and J 4 bases short, with 8 bases between. The CDR3 contains 13 residues. Germline-derived CDR1 and CDR2 are MNHEY and SMNVEV (reference sequence).

The V and J genes are TRBV5-6 and TRBJ2-3, with 10 bases fitting TRBD1. This CDR3 spans 16 amino acids. Trimming took 2 bases from V and 1 from J; bases not matched to a gene: 4. From germline, CDR1 is SGHDT and CDR2 YYEEEE. The CDR3 DNA is TGTGCCAGCAGCTTATGGGGGACAGGGGGCACAGATACGCAGTATTTT. This sequence encodes CASSLWGTGGTDTQYF.

The rearrangement joins TRBV2 to TRBJ1-1, with TRBD1 as a possible D gene (6 bases). The CDR3 loop spans 14 amino acids. Trimming cost V 4 bases and J 5 bases, with 14 bases left between them. Germline CDR1 and CDR2: SNHLY and FYNNEI. The CDR3 sequence is CASSGGGARTEAFF. CDR3 bases: TGTGCCAGCAGTGGAGGGGGGGCGAGGACTGAAGCTTTCTTT.

The chain recombines TRBV27 with TRBJ1-4; no firm D call. CDR3 size: 11 residues. The ends were cut back, 3 bases at V and 8 bases at J, with 4 bases in the middle. Germline V gene data show CDR1 as MNHEY and CDR2 as SMNVEV (reference sequence). The CDR3, as DNA: TGTGCCAGCAGTTTCGAGGAAAAACTGTTTTTT. It is translated as CASSFEEKLFF. The complete variable domain, with remaining parts taken from reference TRBV27 and TRBJ1-4, reads EAQVTQNPRYLITVTGKKLTVTCSQNMNHEYMSWYRQDPGLGLRQIYYSMNVEVTDKGDVPEGYKVSRKEKRNFPLILESPSPNQTSLYFCASSFEEKLFFGSGTQLSVL.

With regard to this clone: Within the sample, other DNA sequences also encode this same CDR3. The CDR3 protein is CASSLGLAVYNEQFF. The CDR3 DNA follows: TGTGCCAGCAGCCTAGGACTAGCGGTCTACAATGAGCAGTTCTTC. The chain couples TRBV11-2 to TRBJ2-1, with 10 nucleotides matching TRBD2. This CDR3 is built from 15 residues. The ends lost 5 bases at V and 3 bases at J; junction bases unmatched: 4. CDR1 is SGHAT and CDR2 is FQNNGV in the germline V gene.